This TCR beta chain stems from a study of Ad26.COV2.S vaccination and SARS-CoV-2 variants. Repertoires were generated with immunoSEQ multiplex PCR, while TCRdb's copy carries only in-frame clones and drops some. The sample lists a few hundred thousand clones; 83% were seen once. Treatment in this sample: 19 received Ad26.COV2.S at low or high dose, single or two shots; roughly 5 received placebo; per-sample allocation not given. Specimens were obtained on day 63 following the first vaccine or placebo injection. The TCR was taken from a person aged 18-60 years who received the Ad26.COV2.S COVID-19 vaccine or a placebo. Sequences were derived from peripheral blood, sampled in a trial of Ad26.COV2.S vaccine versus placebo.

CDR3 sequence (DNA): TGTGCCTTTACAGAAGCCGGAAACACCATATATTTT. Translating it yields CAFTEAGNTIYF. The chain recombines TRBV30 with TRBJ1-3; D not resolved. The V gene's germline CDR1 is GTSNPN and CDR2 SVGIG (reference sequence). The CDR3 has 12 amino acids. V gave up 7 bases and J gave up 4 bases, with 11 bases separating them.